Sequencing of this T cell receptor (beta chain) was carried out in a study of blood T cells in healthy people across ages. Study conclusions and caveats: Estimated diversity across one million T cells was deemed an underestimate.

A sample-barcoded 5' primer and a J-beta primer mix were used in a second PCR of roughly 6 to 12 cycles. TCRdb recomputed calls from the 5' RACE reads with MiXCR, one row per CDR3 protein. The sample contains 600,000 to 900,000 distinct CDR3 sequences, about a quarter of which appear only once. Each donor had around 9.8 milliliters of peripheral blood drawn. A word on this clonotype: As yet, its antigen is unknown.

The CDR3 totals 14 residues. Germline CDR1 is LGHDT and CDR2 is YNNKEL (reference sequence). These same records also appear under a second study, on T cells of mothers and their children. That source reports: Samples were provided by three healthy Caucasian mothers and their six children. Researchers found no T cell clones that were persistent and microchimeric.

This sequence was found in a boy younger than 18 in good health. This chain uses TRBV3-1 with TRBJ2-5, with 7 bases aligning to TRBD1. The end of the DNA fits TRBJ2-7 better, so the J call may be wrong. Material: blood. The CDR3 spells CASSQGDSPYEQYF. The CDR3 DNA sequence: TGTGCCAGCAGCCAAGGGGACAGCCCATACGAGCAGTACTTC.